This is a list of T cell receptor beta chains from one sample in a study of blood T cell repertoires in COVID-19. Libraries were prepared by immunoSEQ multiplex PCR; TCRdb keeps only in-frame clonotypes and omits some of them. The sample lists some 200,000 clones; roughly 75% were seen once. Sequencing used peripheral blood. The receptors were sampled from a woman between 65 and 79 years old with acute or convalescent COVID-19. Each CDR3 is given with its conserved first and last residue. A D gene is named only where the DNA matches it firmly. The size of a clone is reported for some rows only, either as once, few or many, or as a class for expanded clones.

V: TRBV9; D: .; size: .; J: TRBJ1-3; CDR3: CASSGRESQENTIYF; DNA: TGTGCCAGCAGCGGGAGGGAAAGTCAGGAAAACACCATATATTTT
V: TRBV6-5; D: .; size: .; J: TRBJ1-1; CDR3: CASTLRTGNTEAFF; DNA: TGTGCCAGCACTCTGAGAACAGGGAACACTGAAGCTTTCTTT
V: TRBV7-3; D: .; size: .; J: TRBJ2-5; CDR3: CASSLQGSQETQYF; DNA: TGTGCCAGCAGCTTACAGGGGTCTCAAGAGACCCAGTACTTC
V: TRBV13; D: TRBD2; size: .; J: TRBJ2-3; CDR3: CASSLRTSGVTDTQYF; DNA: TGTGCCAGCAGCCTCCGGACTAGCGGGGTCACAGATACGCAGTATTTT
V: TRBV24-1; D: .; size: .; J: TRBJ1-2; CDR3: CATSAESGVYTF; DNA: TGTGCCACCAGTGCCGAGTCCGGGGTGTACACCTTC
V: TRBV7-2; D: TRBD2; size: .; J: TRBJ2-3; CDR3: CASSSTSGGVGQSRGTQYF; DNA: TGTGCCAGCAGCTCAACTAGCGGGGGGGTCGGACAGTCACGCGGTACGCAGTATTTT
V: TRBV6-1; D: .; size: .; J: TRBJ1-2; CDR3: CASSDVRFNYGYTF; DNA: TGTGCCAGCAGTGATGTGCGGTTTAACTATGGCTACACCTTC
V: TRBV18; D: .; size: few; J: TRBJ1-1; CDR3: CASSPPGAAGNTEAFF; DNA: TGTGCCAGCTCACCACCGGGGGCGGCCGGGAACACTGAAGCTTTCTTT
V: TRBV10-3; D: .; size: few; J: TRBJ1-2; CDR3: CAISEAYGYTF; DNA: TGTGCCATCAGTGAAGCCTATGGCTACACCTTC
V: TRBV27; D: .; size: .; J: TRBJ1-5; CDR3: CASAPGYSNQPQHF; DNA: TGTGCCAGCGCTCCCGGTTATAGCAATCAGCCCCAGCATTTT
V: TRBV11-2; D: TRBD2; size: .; J: TRBJ2-2; CDR3: CASSSWGGRGTGELFF; DNA: TGTGCCAGCAGCTCCTGGGGGGGTCGGGGTACCGGGGAGCTGTTTTTT
V: TRBV14; D: TRBD2; size: many; J: TRBJ2-5; CDR3: CASSPGRDQYF; DNA: TGTGCCAGCAGCCCAGGGAGGGACCAGTACTTC
V: TRBV7-9; D: TRBD1; size: .; J: TRBJ2-7; CDR3: CASSSTLNRGNEQYF; DNA: TGTGCCAGCAGCTCGACATTAAACAGGGGTAACGAGCAGTACTTC
V: TRBV20-1; D: TRBD1; size: .; J: TRBJ1-1; CDR3: CSASNPGQGAEAFF; DNA: TGCAGTGCTAGTAACCCGGGACAGGGAGCTGAAGCTTTCTTT